The T cell receptor beta chain under discussion was sequenced for a study of spatial heterogeneity in lung cancer. Study as a whole: Samples were donated by 72 untreated early-stage non-small cell lung cancer patients. The count of detected beta-chain sequences consistently exceeded that of alpha-chain sequences.

Described time point: blood at routine non-recurrence follow-up after resection. This clonotype showed up many times. Every TCR cDNA molecule bore a unique molecular identifier. In TCRdb, the 5' RACE reads were re-called with MiXCR into one record per CDR3 protein. The sample lists 40,000 or so distinct CDR3 sequences; 10% were seen once. The clonotype comes from a female donor with early-stage non-small cell lung cancer. The sequences come from PBMCs, collected at follow-up.

The CDR3 DNA reads as TGTGCCAGCAGTGAAGCGCTTCCCAGTCTCCACTTT. The encoded protein is CASSEALPSLHF. The chain carries TRBV2 and TRBJ1-6; D gene uncertain. The germline V gene encodes CDR1 SNHLY and CDR2 FYNNEI. With 0 bases removed from V and 16 bases from J, the gap between germline ends came to 10 bases. CDR3 size: 12 residues.